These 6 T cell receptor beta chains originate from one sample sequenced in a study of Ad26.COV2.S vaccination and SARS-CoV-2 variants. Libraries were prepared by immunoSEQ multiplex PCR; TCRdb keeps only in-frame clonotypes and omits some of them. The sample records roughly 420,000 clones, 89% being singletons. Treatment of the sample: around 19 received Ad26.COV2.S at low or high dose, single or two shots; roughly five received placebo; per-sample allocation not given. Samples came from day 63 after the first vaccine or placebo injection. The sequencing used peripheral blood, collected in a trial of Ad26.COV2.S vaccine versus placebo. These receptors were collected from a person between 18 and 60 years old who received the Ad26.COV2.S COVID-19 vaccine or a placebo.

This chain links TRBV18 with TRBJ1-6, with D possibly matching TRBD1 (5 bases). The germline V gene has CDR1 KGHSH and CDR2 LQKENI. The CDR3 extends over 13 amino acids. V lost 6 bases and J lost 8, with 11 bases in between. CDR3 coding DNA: TGTGCCAGCTCCGAGGGGAGGGATTCACCCCTCCACTTT. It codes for CASSEGRDSPLHF.

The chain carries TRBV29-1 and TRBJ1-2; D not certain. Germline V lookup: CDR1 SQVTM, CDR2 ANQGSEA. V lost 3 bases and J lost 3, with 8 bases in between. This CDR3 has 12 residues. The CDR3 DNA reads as TGCAGCGTTGATGGCAGAGACTATGGCTACACCTTC. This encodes CSVDGRDYGYTF.

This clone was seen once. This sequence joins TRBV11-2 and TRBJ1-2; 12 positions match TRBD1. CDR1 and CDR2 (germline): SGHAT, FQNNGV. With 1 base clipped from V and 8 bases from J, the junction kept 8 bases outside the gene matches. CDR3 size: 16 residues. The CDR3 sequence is CASSLGLPGQGAGYTF. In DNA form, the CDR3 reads TGTGCCAGCAGCTTAGGGTTACCGGGACAGGGGGCAGGCTACACCTTC.

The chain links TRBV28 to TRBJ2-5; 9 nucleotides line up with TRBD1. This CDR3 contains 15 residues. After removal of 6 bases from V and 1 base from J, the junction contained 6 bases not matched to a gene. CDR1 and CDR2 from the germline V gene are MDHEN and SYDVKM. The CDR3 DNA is TGTGCCAGCAGCGCCGGGACAGGGCTCCAAGAGACCCAGTACTTC. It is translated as CASSAGTGLQETQYF.

The CDR3 DNA is TGTGCCAGCTCAAAGGCTCAGGGGGTCCTCTCTGGAAACACCATATATTTT. Its translation: CASSKAQGVLSGNTIYF. V usage is TRBV18 and J usage is TRBJ1-3; 7 bases are shared with TRBD1. The CDR3 has 17 amino acids. With V trimmed by 5 bases and J by 0 bases, 10 bases remained unmatched. Germline-derived CDR1 and CDR2 are KGHSH and LQKENI. Looking up the rest from reference TRBV18 and TRBJ1-3 gives the full variable domain: NAGVMQNPRHLVRRRGQEARLRCSPMKGHSHVYWYRQLPEEGLKFMVYLQKENIIDESGMPKERFSAEFPKEGPSILRIQQVVRGDSAAYFCASSKAQGVLSGNTIYFGEGSWLTVV.

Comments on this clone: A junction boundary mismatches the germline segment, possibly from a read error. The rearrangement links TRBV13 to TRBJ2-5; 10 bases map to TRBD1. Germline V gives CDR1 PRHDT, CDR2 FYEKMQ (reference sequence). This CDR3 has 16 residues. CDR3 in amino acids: CASNLSTGTGDETQYF. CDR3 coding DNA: TGTGCCAGCAACTTATCTACCGGGACAGGGGACGAGACCCAGTACTTC. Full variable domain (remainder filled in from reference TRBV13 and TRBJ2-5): AAGVIQSPRHLIKEKRETATLKCYPIPRHDTVYWYQQGPGQDPQFLISFYEKMQSDKGSIPDRFSAQQFSDYHSELNMSSLELGDSALYFCASNLSTGTGDETQYFGPGTRLLVL.